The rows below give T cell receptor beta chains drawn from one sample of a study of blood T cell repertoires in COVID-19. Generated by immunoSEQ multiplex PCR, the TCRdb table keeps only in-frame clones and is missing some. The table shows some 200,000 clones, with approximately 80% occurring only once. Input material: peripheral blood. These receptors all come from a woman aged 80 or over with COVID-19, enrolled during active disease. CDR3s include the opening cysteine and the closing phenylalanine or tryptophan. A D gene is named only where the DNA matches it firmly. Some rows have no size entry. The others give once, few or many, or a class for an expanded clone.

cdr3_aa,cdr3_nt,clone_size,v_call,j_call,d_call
CATSESPKTANYGYTF,TGTGCCACCAGTGAGTCCCCCAAGACAGCGAACTATGGCTACACCTTC,few,TRBV24-1,TRBJ1-2,NA
CASSSLATGSNQPQHF,TGTGCCAGTAGCTCACTGGCTACAGGGAGCAATCAGCCCCAGCATTTT,NA,TRBV19,TRBJ1-5,NA
CASSEVGTEIFTDTQYF,TGTGCCAGCAGTGAAGTTGGGACAGAGATATTCACAGATACGCAGTATTTT,NA,TRBV6-1,TRBJ2-3,TRBD1
CASSLLKTGNTEAFF,TGTGCCAGCAGCCTTCTTAAGACAGGGAACACTGAAGCTTTCTTT,NA,TRBV7-8,TRBJ1-1,NA
CASSLQGRQETQYF,TGCGCCAGCAGCTTGCAGGGCAGGCAAGAGACCCAGTACTTC,NA,TRBV5-1,TRBJ2-5,NA
CASSPLVRAGANVLTF,TGTGCCAGTAGCCCGCTTGTCCGAGCAGGGGCCAACGTCCTGACTTTC,few,TRBV19,TRBJ2-6,NA
CASSQYTDRFQPQHF,TGTGCCAGCAGCCAATATACCGACAGATTTCAGCCCCAGCATTTT,NA,TRBV3-1/TRBV3-2,TRBJ1-5,NA
CSVQGQGGEKLFF,TGCAGCGTTCAAGGACAGGGGGGTGAAAAACTGTTTTTT,NA,TRBV29-1,TRBJ1-4,TRBD1
CASSPGQGTGAFF,TGTGCCAGCAGCCCCGGACAGGGGACGGGCGCTTTCTTT,NA,TRBV3-1/TRBV3-2,TRBJ1-1,TRBD1
CATSRDGEEKLFF,TGTGCCACCAGCAGAGATGGGGAGGAAAAACTGTTTTTT,NA,TRBV15,TRBJ1-4,NA
CASSPRDIKSANQPQHF,TGTGCCAGCTCACCACGGGACATTAAATCCGCCAATCAGCCCCAGCATTTT,NA,TRBV18,TRBJ1-5,NA
CASSLAGGETQYF,TGTGCCAGCAGCTTAGCGGGGGGTGAGACCCAGTACTTC,NA,TRBV7-9,TRBJ2-5,NA
CASSYRDRTTDTQYF,TGTGCCAGCAGTTACAGGGACAGGACTACAGATACGCAGTATTTT,few,TRBV6-5,TRBJ2-3,TRBD1
CASSLRTVSGEKLFF,TGTGCCAGCAGCCTGAGGACGGTATCGGGGGAAAAACTGTTTTTT,NA,TRBV28,TRBJ1-4,NA
CASSFRQGGETQYF,TGTGCCAGCAGCTTTCGACAGGGAGGAGAGACCCAGTACTTC,once,TRBV6-5,TRBJ2-5,NA
CASRDQGNQPQHF,TGTGCCAGCAGGGACCAGGGGAATCAGCCCCAGCATTTT,NA,TRBV28,TRBJ1-5,NA
CACSGGGQETQYF,TGTGCCTGTTCAGGCGGGGGACAAGAGACCCAGTACTTC,NA,TRBV6-6,TRBJ2-5,TRBD2
CASSSSYNSPLHF,TGTGCCTCGTCGAGCTCCTATAATTCACCCCTCCACTTT,NA,TRBV30,TRBJ1-6,NA
CASARDRVSYEQYF,TGCGCCAGCGCCCGGGACAGGGTATCCTACGAGCAGTACTTC,NA,TRBV4-3,TRBJ2-7,TRBD1
CASSLGLQLSTDTQYF,TGTGCCAGCAGTTTAGGACTACAGCTAAGCACAGATACGCAGTATTTT,NA,TRBV28,TRBJ2-3,NA
CASSQGGSLREGTDTQYF,TGTGCCAGCAGCCAAGGGGGGAGTTTGCGGGAAGGCACAGATACGCAGTATTTT,NA,TRBV3-1/TRBV3-2,TRBJ2-3,NA
CASQEVAGGETQYF,TGTGCCAGCCAGGAGGTAGCGGGGGGTGAGACCCAGTACTTC,NA,TRBV5-6,TRBJ2-5,TRBD2
CASSQEGGLGETQYF,TGTGCCAGCAGCCAAGAGGGGGGACTAGGGGAGACCCAGTACTTC,NA,TRBV4-2,TRBJ2-5,TRBD2
CASKTGGQETQYF,TGTGCCAGCAAAACCGGGGGGCAAGAGACCCAGTACTTC,few,TRBV12-3/TRBV12-4,TRBJ2-5,TRBD2
CASSQEVSGNPKNIQYF,TGCGCCAGCAGCCAAGAAGTTTCGGGGAACCCCAAAAACATTCAGTACTTC,NA,TRBV4-3,TRBJ2-4,NA
CASREGPLNTGELFF,TGTGCCAGTAGGGAGGGGCCCTTGAACACCGGGGAGCTGTTTTTT,NA,TRBV19,TRBJ2-2,NA
CASSVSGNFRDTQYF,TGCGCCAGCAGCGTGTCAGGGAATTTTCGGGATACGCAGTATTTT,NA,TRBV5-1,TRBJ2-3,NA
CSVVLAGGPGDTQYF,TGCAGCGTGGTACTAGCGGGGGGACCAGGAGATACGCAGTATTTT,NA,TRBV29-1,TRBJ2-3,TRBD2
CASSRSWGDSSYEQYF,TGCGCCAGCAGTCGGTCCTGGGGGGACTCCTCCTACGAGCAGTACTTC,NA,TRBV4-3,TRBJ2-7,NA
CASSLQRGSSYEQYF,TGTGCCAGCAGCTTACAGCGGGGTAGCTCCTACGAGCAGTACTTC,NA,TRBV7-2,TRBJ2-7,TRBD2
CASSIAGAEQFF,TGTGCCAGTAGTATCGCGGGGGCTGAGCAGTTCTTC,NA,TRBV19,TRBJ2-1,NA